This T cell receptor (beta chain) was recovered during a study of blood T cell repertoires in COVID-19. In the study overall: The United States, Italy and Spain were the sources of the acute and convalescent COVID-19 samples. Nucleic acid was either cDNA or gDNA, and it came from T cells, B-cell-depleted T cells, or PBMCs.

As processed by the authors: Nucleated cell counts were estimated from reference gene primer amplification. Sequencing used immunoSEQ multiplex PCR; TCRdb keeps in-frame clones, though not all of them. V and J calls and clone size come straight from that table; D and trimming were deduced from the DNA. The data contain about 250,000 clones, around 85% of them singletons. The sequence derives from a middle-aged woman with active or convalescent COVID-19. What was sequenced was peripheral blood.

Written as DNA, the CDR3 is TGTGCCACCAGCAGAGATGAGGCAGGGAATGGCTACACCTTC. Translated, it gives CATSRDEAGNGYTF. V is TRBV15 and J is TRBJ1-2, with TRBD1 as a possible D gene (5 bases). The CDR3 is 14 amino acids. The V end was cut by 0 bases, the J end by 6 bases, with 11 bases between. CDR1 is LNHNV, CDR2 YYDKDF, per germline (reference sequence).